This is a list of T cell receptor beta chains from one sample in a study of CD8+CD57+ T cells in acquired aplastic anemia. Using its own MiXCR run on the reads, TCRdb lists one record per CDR3 protein. The sample records 150,000 to 200,000 distinct CDR3 sequences, around half being singletons. The sample was sorted CD4+, CD8+, or CD8+CD57+ T cells (not recorded which) from PBMCs. These receptors all stem from a human donor with aplastic anemia. Each CDR3 is given with its conserved first and last residue.

len,v_gene,CDR3aa
16,TRBV9,CASSVGTGGSSYEQYF
12,TRBV5-6,CASSPGWTGYTF
14,TRBV29-1,CSVDPGHTNYGYTF
18,TRBV6-1,CASSEAPPGTGTYYEQYF
13,TRBV9,CASSIGRYTEAFF
15,TRBV27,CASSLSPGLNTEAFF
14,TRBV6-1,CASSEIVAGGGYTF
16,TRBV7-4,CASSSFNQGAFYEQYF
15,TRBV13,CASSLRTGSTDTQYF
19,TRBV6-1,CASSGSQGAGSYSNQPQHF
17,TRBV6-1,CASSPNTRQGSGYGYTF
15,TRBV6-6,CASSYSTSGKETQYF
12,TRBV12-3/TRBV12-4,CASSSARYEQYF
16,TRBV15,CATSRATGGVDSPLHF
15,TRBV20-1,CSATLLGASNQPQHF
15,TRBV20-1,CSAPEQGRETGELFF
14,TRBV9,CASSTSGRAGEQYF
16,TRBV6-1,CASKQVDGGIDYGYTF